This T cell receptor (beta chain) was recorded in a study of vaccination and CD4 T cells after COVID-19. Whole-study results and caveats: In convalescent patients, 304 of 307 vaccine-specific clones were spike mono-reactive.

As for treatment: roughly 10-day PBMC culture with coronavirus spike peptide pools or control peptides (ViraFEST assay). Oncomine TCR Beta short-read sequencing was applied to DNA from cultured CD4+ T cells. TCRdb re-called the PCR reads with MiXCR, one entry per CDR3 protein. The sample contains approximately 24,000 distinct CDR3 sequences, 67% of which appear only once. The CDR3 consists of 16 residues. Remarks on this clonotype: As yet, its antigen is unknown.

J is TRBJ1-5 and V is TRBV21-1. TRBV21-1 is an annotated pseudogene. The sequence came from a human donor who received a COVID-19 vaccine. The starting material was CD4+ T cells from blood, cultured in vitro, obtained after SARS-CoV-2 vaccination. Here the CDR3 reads CASSEGWGRWDQPQHF. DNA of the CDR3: TGTGCCAGCAGCGAGGGATGGGGAAGGTGGGATCAGCCCCAGCATTTT.